This T cell receptor beta chain emerged from a study of metastatic and nonmetastatic thyroid tumors. Study-level background: Both malignant and benign thyroid patients supplied peripheral blood and tumor or nodule tissue samples, across which the repertoires of these patients were then compared. Study findings and constraints: It was reportedly found that TCR beta diversity was significantly higher in malignant thyroid tumors than in benign nodules, a difference seen in both blood and tumor samples.

None of the patients had undergone any treatment ahead of thyroid surgery. The J segment lost 1 base and the V segment lost 3 bases, leaving 8 bases of the junction unmatched. Germline CDR1 is MGHDK and CDR2 is SYGVNS. The CDR3 has 18 residues. Per the authors' pipeline: Clinicopathological groups supplied CDR3 differences that were used to build a distant-metastasis classifier for papillary thyroid cancer. TCRdb re-processed the PCR reads through MiXCR. Here the V and J calls rest on TCRdb's processing, not on the authors' analysis. The sample consists of around 22,000 clones, less than 20% of them appearing once. This clone was seen many times. Its target is not known.

Input material: adjacent normal tissue. The chain recombines TRBV25-1 with TRBJ1-4, with TRBD1 matching 10 bases. This clonotype was obtained from a male donor with papillary thyroid cancer or a benign thyroid nodule (not recorded which). Some clones in this sample may be carry-over from other donors' samples. The CDR3 coding sequence is TGTGCCAGCAGTGACGGGACAGGGGATCTTGAAACTAATGAAAAACTGTTTTTT. Its protein product is CASSDGTGDLETNEKLFF.